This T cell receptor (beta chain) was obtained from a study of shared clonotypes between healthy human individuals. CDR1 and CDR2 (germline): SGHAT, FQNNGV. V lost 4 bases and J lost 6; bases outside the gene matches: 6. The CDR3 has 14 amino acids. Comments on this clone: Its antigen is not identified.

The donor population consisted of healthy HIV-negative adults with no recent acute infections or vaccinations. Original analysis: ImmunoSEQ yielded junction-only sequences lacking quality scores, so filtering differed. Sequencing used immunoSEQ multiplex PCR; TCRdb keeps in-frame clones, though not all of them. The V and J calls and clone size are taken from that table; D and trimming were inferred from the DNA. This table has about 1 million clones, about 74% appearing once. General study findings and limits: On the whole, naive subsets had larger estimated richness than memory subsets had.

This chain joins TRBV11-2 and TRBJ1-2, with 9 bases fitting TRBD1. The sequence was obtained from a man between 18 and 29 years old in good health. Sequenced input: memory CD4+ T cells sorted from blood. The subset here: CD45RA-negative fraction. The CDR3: CASSYGTGLDGYTF. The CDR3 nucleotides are TGTGCCAGCAGCTATGGGACAGGGTTGGATGGCTACACCTTC.